Listed below are T cell receptor beta chains from one sample, sequenced in a study of glioma-infiltrating T cells. In TCRdb, the multiplex PCR reads were re-called with MiXCR into one record per CDR3 protein. The table records fewer than 200,000 distinct CDR3 sequences, more than 25% of them present only once. What was sequenced was glioma tissue, nonneoplastic brain tissue, or PBMCs (not recorded which). The receptor source for this set is a human donor with low-grade glioma or glioblastoma, undergoing nonglioma brain surgery, or in good health (not recorded which). Each CDR3 is given with its conserved first and last residue. Each record gives: D gene, clone size, V gene, J gene, CDR3 DNA, CDR3 protein. D genes are given only for firm matches. Clone size is given for some rows only: seen once, a few or many times, or a class if the clone is expanded.

-,-,TRBV9,TRBJ2-3,TGTGCCGGCAGCGTAGAAGGTTCACCCACAGATACGCAGTATTTT,CAGSVEGSPTDTQYF
TRBD2,many,TRBV19,TRBJ2-1,TGTGCCAGTAGTATGACTAGCACCTTACCAAACAATGAGCAGTTCTTC,CASSMTSTLPNNEQFF
-,-,TRBV7-8,TRBJ2-1,TGTGCCAGCAGCGACCCCCAATCCCGGGATGAGCAGTTCTTC,CASSDPQSRDEQFF
TRBD2,-,TRBV4-1,TRBJ2-7,TGCGCCAGCAGCCAAGGCCTAGCGGGAGACAGGTACTTC,CASSQGLAGDRYF
-,many,TRBV25-1,TRBJ1-2,TGTGCCAGCAGTGGCATAACCACTGCCGACTGGACGGCCTATGGCTACACCTTC,CASSGITTADWTAYGYTF
-,-,TRBV15,TRBJ1-2,TGTGCCACCAGCAGACCGACAGGACATCTCTATGGCTACACCTTC,CATSRPTGHLYGYTF
-,once,TRBV6-2/TRBV6-3,TRBJ1-2,TGTGCCAACAGCTACTCGAAGGGGAGGGGGAACTATGGCTACACCTTC,CANSYSKGRGNYGYTF
-,few,TRBV9,TRBJ2-7,TGTGCCAGCAGCGCCCACGTTGGGGAGCAGTACTTC,CASSAHVGEQYF
TRBD2,-,TRBV20-1,TRBJ2-3,TGCAGTGCCGATGGAGCGACTAGCGGGAGCTGGGGCACAGATCCGCAGTATTTT,CSADGATSGSWGTDPQYF
-,-,TRBV19,TRBJ2-7,TGTGCCAGTAGCCCCCGAACAGGGATTGGGGAGCAGTACTTC,CASSPRTGIGEQYF
TRBD2,-,TRBV20-1,TRBJ2-7,TGCAGTGCCCCAAGCGGGAGGAGCACCTACGAGCAGTACTTC,CSAPSGRSTYEQYF
-,many,TRBV20-1,TRBJ2-7,TGCAGTGCCACGGGGGAACTTTCGACCTACGAGCAGTACTTC,CSATGELSTYEQYF
-,-,TRBV7-8,TRBJ2-3,TGTGCCAGCAGCTTATGGCTAGCAACTAGCACAGATACGCAGTATTTT,CASSLWLATSTDTQYF
-,-,TRBV4-2,TRBJ1-1,TGTGCCAGCAGCCAAGATGCTATGGCAGTGAGGAACACTAAAGCTTTCTTT,CASSQDAMAVRNTKAFF
TRBD2,-,TRBV14,TRBJ2-1,TGTGCCAGCAGCCCTCGAGCTAGCGGGGGCAACAATGAGCAGTTCTTC,CASSPRASGGNNEQFF
-,-,TRBV19,TRBJ1-2,TGTGCCAGTAGCATCCTGATCAGGGGTGGCTATAGCTACACCTTC,CASSILIRGGYSYTF
-,few,TRBV18,TRBJ1-4,TGTGCCAGCTCACCTCCGATCTCTGAAAAACTGTTTTTT,CASSPPISEKLFF
-,many,TRBV28,TRBJ1-1,TGTGCCAGCAGTTTTTCCAGCGGACAGAGAATGAACACTGAAGCTTTCTTT,CASSFSSGQRMNTEAFF
TRBD2,-,TRBV3-1,TRBJ2-3,TGTGCCAGCAGCCAAGGCCCTGGGACTAGCGGGACAACGCAGTATTTT,CASSQGPGTSGTTQYF
-,many,TRBV27,TRBJ1-5,TGTGCCAGCAGTCGGACCCAAGGCAGCAATCAGCCCCAGCATTTT,CASSRTQGSNQPQHF
-,-,TRBV19,TRBJ2-7,TGTGCCAGTAGTATACCGGGGCTAGAGGACGAGCAGTACTTC,CASSIPGLEDEQYF
-,many,TRBV5-4,TRBJ1-2,TGTGCCAGCAGCTTTGGAGCGGGCTACACCTTC,CASSFGAGYTF
TRBD2,-,TRBV4-2,TRBJ2-1,TGTGCCAGCAGCCGACTAGCGGGAGGGTACTCCTACAATGAGCAGTTCTTC,CASSRLAGGYSYNEQFF
TRBD2,few,TRBV5-1,TRBJ2-7,TGCGCCAGCAGCCCCACAGGGACCCTGACTAGCGCGGTGGGCGAGCAGTACTTC,CASSPTGTLTSAVGEQYF
-,-,TRBV4-1,TRBJ2-2,TGCGCCAGCAGCCACCCTCTGGAGCGGCGAAACATCGGGGAGCTGTTTTTT,CASSHPLERRNIGELFF
-,many,TRBV20-1,TRBJ2-7,TGCAGGACCCTCCGGGACGGATCCTACGAGCAGTACTTC,CRTLRDGSYEQYF
TRBD2,many,TRBV20-1,TRBJ2-3,TGCAGTGCCATACTAGCGGGCACAGATACGCAGTATTTT,CSAILAGTDTQYF
-,many,TRBV27,TRBJ1-5,TGTGCCAGCAGTTTAGGATTCCAGACGCCCCAGCATTTT,CASSLGFQTPQHF
-,many,TRBV7-9,TRBJ1-2,TGTGCCAGCAGCTTTACAGGCGAGGGGGGCTACACCTTC,CASSFTGEGGYTF
-,-,TRBV29-1,TRBJ2-1,TGCAGCGTCATCCTTCTAGCGAGGAGCTCCTACGAGCAGTTCTTC,CSVILLARSSYEQFF
TRBD1,many,TRBV6-1,TRBJ2-5,TGTGCCAGCAAGCCGGGACAGGGGATGCAGACCCAGTACTTC,CASKPGQGMQTQYF
TRBD2,-,TRBV20-1,TRBJ2-3,TGCAGTGCTAGAGCTGGGACGGGGGGGACAGATACGCAGTATTTT,CSARAGTGGTDTQYF
-,-,TRBV2,TRBJ2-6,TGTGCCAGCAGTGAACTCTCTGGGGCCAACGTCCTGACTTTC,CASSELSGANVLTF
-,-,TRBV20-1,TRBJ2-7,TGCAATGCTAGAAGCCTAGCAGGTTACGAGCAGTGCTTC,CNARSLAGYEQCF
TRBD1,many,TRBV7-2,TRBJ2-3,TGTGCCAGCAGAAACCGGGACAGAGGAGGAGATACGCAGTATTTT,CASRNRDRGGDTQYF
TRBD2,many,TRBV14,TRBJ2-1,TGTGCCAGCAGCCAAAGCGGGATCAATGAGCAGTTCTTC,CASSQSGINEQFF
TRBD2,-,TRBV5-1,TRBJ2-5,TGCGCCAGCAGCTCCGGACTAGATGCTTGGGAAGAGACCCAGTACTTC,CASSSGLDAWEETQYF
-,-,TRBV5-1,TRBJ1-1,TGCGCCAGCAGCCGAACCCAGACGAACACTGAAGCTTTCTTT,CASSRTQTNTEAFF